What follows are 16 T cell receptor beta chains derived from one specimen sequenced in a study of cytomegalovirus exposure and HLA in healthy donors. PCR used 60 Vbeta primers and 13 Jbeta primers. Sequenced by immunoSEQ multiplex PCR; TCRdb stores in-frame clones only, minus some. The repertoire holds about 160,000 clones, with around 80% as singletons. Material: PBMCs. The receptor source for this set is a male donor in good health and CMV-seronegative.

This rearrangement joins TRBV6-5 to TRBJ2-2, with a possible D match to TRBD1 (5 bases). V lost 6 bases and J lost 0, with 8 bases in between. Germline V gene data show CDR1 as MNHEY and CDR2 as SVGAGI. The CDR3 runs 14 residues. DNA of the CDR3: TGTGCCAGCAGATCGACAGCGAACACCGGGGAGCTGTTTTTT. As protein: CASRSTANTGELFF.

V is TRBV7-8 and J is TRBJ2-1, with 12 bases fitting TRBD2. Per the germline V gene, CDR1 is SGHVS and CDR2 is FQNEAQ. Losses at the gene ends were 6 bases for V and 7 bases for J; bases not matched to a gene: 7. The CDR3 has 15 amino acids. CDR3 in DNA: TGTGCCAGCAGACTGACTAGCGGGGGAGGGAATGAGCAGTTCTTC. Protein: CASRLTSGGGNEQFF.

The chain is built from TRBV19 and TRBJ2-1, with 12 bases matching TRBD2. Germline trimming cut 2 bases from V and 1 base from J; bases unmatched to any gene: 6. Germline V lookup: CDR1 LNHDA, CDR2 SQIVND (reference sequence). The CDR3 has 18 amino acids. In DNA, the CDR3 is TGTGCCAGTAGTATAAGAGGACTAGCGGGAAGGTCCTACAATGAGCAGTTCTTC. This gives the protein CASSIRGLAGRSYNEQFF.

This chain uses TRBV7-3 with TRBJ2-7; 13 nucleotides agree with TRBD2. V trimming: 6 bases; J trimming: 0 bases; junction bases outside the gene matches: 2. The CDR3 runs to 15 residues. Germline V lookup: CDR1 SGHTA, CDR2 FQGTGA. CDR3 region: CASRLAGGPSYEQYF. CDR3 coding DNA: TGTGCCAGCAGACTAGCGGGAGGGCCCTCCTACGAGCAGTACTTC.

The rearrangement links TRBV7-2 to TRBJ2-5, with a weak D call TRBD1 (5 bases). The J call may be faulty, since TRBJ2-7 better matches the DNA end. This CDR3 has 12 amino acids. Germline CDR1 is SGHTA and CDR2 is FQGNSA. CDR3 loop: CASSSPGYEQYF. Written as DNA, the CDR3 is TGTGCCAGCAGCTCCCCAGGGTACGAGCAGTACTTC.

The chain has TRBV5-1 and TRBJ2-7; weak D call: TRBD2 (6 bases). The CDR3 loop spans 17 amino acids. Deletions cut 2 bases from V and 4 bases from J, with 22 bases between. The germline gives CDR1 SGHRS, CDR2 YFSETQ. CDR3 sequence (DNA): TGCGCCAGCAGCTTCTCTAGCGCCAGGGCTAATGGGTACGAGCAGTACTTC. Translated: CASSFSSARANGYEQYF.

This clone was picked up a small number of times. This rearrangement joins TRBV11-2 to TRBJ1-1; D gene uncertain. CDR3 length: 13 residues. Germline V CDR1 and CDR2: SGHAT, FQNNGV. Trimming took off 2 bases at V and 6 bases at J, with 10 bases between the two ends. Here the CDR3 DNA reads TGTGCCAGCAGCTTAACTGGGCGGGCTGAAGCTTTCTTT. Translation: CASSLTGRAEAFF. Supplemented by reference TRBV11-2 and TRBJ1-1, the full variable domain reads EAGVAQSPRYKIIEKRQSVAFWCNPISGHATLYWYQQILGQGPKLLIQFQNNGVVDDSQLPKDRFSAERLKGVDSTLKIQPAKLEDSAVYLCASSLTGRAEAFFGQGTRLTVV.

The V gene is TRBV5-4, the J gene TRBJ2-3; 10 bases line up with TRBD2. V dropped 4 bases and J dropped 4; count of bases not matched to a gene: 6. In germline, CDR1 is SGHNT, CDR2 YYREEE (reference sequence). The CDR3 runs 15 residues. CDR3 region: CASSQSGGAADTQYF. The CDR3 nucleotides read TGTGCCAGCAGCCAAAGCGGGGGGGCCGCAGATACGCAGTATTTT. Using reference TRBV5-4 and TRBJ2-3 for the parts outside the CDR3, the full variable domain is ETGVTQSPTHLIKTRGQQVTLRCSSQSGHNTVSWYQQALGQGPQFIFQYYREEENGRGNFPPRFSGLQFPNYSSELNVNALELDDSALYLCASSQSGGAADTQYFGPGTRLTVL.

This clone was counted between two and nine times. This sequence joins TRBV13 and TRBJ1-2; D is undetermined. From germline, CDR1 is PRHDT and CDR2 FYEKMQ (reference sequence). Trimming took off 5 bases at V and 5 bases at J, with 9 bases between the two ends. The CDR3 has 12 amino acids. The CDR3 region is CASSTASYGYTF. The CDR3 nucleotides read TGTGCCAGCAGCACAGCCAGTTATGGCTACACCTTC.

The rearrangement uses TRBV6-1 and TRBJ2-3; the D is unclear. Between the trimmed V and J ends, which lost 6 bases and 5 bases, there was a span of 18 bases. Germline V gene sequence: CDR1 MNHNS, CDR2 SASEGT. The CDR3 length is 15 residues. The CDR3 is CASRYQFERVDTQYF. The CDR3 bases are TGTGCCAGCAGGTACCAGTTTGAACGGGTAGATACGCAGTATTTT.

The rearrangement joins TRBV27 to TRBJ2-5, with 7 nucleotides matching TRBD1. The DNA end favors TRBJ2-7, so the J call may be wrong. Germline V lookup: CDR1 MNHEY, CDR2 SMNVEV (reference sequence). There are 13 residues in the CDR3. CDR3 sequence (DNA): TGTGCCAGCAGTAAGACAGGGACCTACGAGCAGTACTTC. Translation: CASSKTGTYEQYF.

The chain uses TRBV19 and TRBJ2-3; 13 bases are a match to TRBD2. The junction had 3 bases not matched to a gene; V was cut back by 5 bases and J by 1 base. Germline CDR1 reads LNHDA; CDR2 reads SQIVND (reference sequence). The CDR3 is 16 amino acids. The CDR3 protein is CASSGGTSGGTDTQYF. The CDR3 DNA sequence: TGTGCCAGTAGTGGCGGGACTAGCGGGGGCACAGATACGCAGTATTTT.

The V and J genes are TRBV18 and TRBJ1-5; 9 nucleotides align to TRBD1. Germline V gene sequence: CDR1 KGHSH, CDR2 LQKENI. Germline trimming cut 4 bases from V and 5 bases from J; bases unmatched to any gene: 3. CDR3 length equals 14 residues. The CDR3 sequence: CASSLGQGHQPQHF. The CDR3 region has the DNA TGTGCCAGCTCACTTGGACAGGGGCATCAGCCCCAGCATTTT.

This chain connects TRBV7-9 to TRBJ1-1; possibly TRBD1 for D (6 bases). The CDR3 extends over 16 amino acids. Deletions cut 1 base from V and 6 bases from J, with 18 bases between. The germline V gene encodes CDR1 SEHNR and CDR2 FQNEAQ (reference sequence). CDR3: CASSLGGPGRFPEAFF. As DNA, the CDR3 is TGTGCCAGCAGCTTAGGGGGGCCCGGTCGTTTTCCTGAAGCTTTCTTT.

The V gene is TRBV4-1, the J gene TRBJ1-6, with 7 positions matching TRBD1. The V gene's germline CDR1 is MGHRA and CDR2 YSYEKL. V was clipped by 0 bases and J by 1 base; unmatched bases: 9. The CDR3 has 19 amino acids. The CDR3 loop reads CASSQDLGTVASYNSPLHF. CDR3 in DNA: TGCGCCAGCAGCCAAGACCTCGGGACAGTAGCATCCTATAATTCACCCCTCCACTTT.

The sample holds a few counts of this clone. The J gene is TRBJ1-1, the V gene TRBV25-1; a weak D match, TRBD1 (5 bases). The CDR3 loop spans 13 amino acids. Germline V gene lookup returns CDR1 MGHDK and CDR2 SYGVNS. The V end was cut by 5 bases, the J end by 4 bases, with 11 bases between. CDR3 sequence reads: CASSFGGGTEAFF. The CDR3 bases are TGTGCCAGCAGTTTCGGCGGGGGCACTGAAGCTTTCTTT.